The text below deals with one TCR beta chain. This specimen belongs to a study of T cell changes during pregnancy in multiple sclerosis. Data came from immunoSEQ multiplex PCR; TCRdb stores just in-frame clones and leaves some out. Of approximately 48,000 clones listed, roughly 94% are singletons. CDR3 length: 15 amino acids. V dropped 1 base and J dropped 2 bases, with 12 bases sitting between them. CDR1 is MNHEY, CDR2 SMNVEV, per germline (reference sequence). The sample was CD8+ T cells from peripheral blood mononuclear cells, taken before pregnancy. The receptor's source is a female donor with multiple sclerosis, enrolled in a pregnancy study. The chain carries TRBV27 and TRBJ2-7; tentatively, D is TRBD2 (6 bases). The CDR3 here is CASSLFGGAAYEQYF. CDR3 sequence (DNA): TGTGCCAGCAGTTTATTCGGAGGGGCGGCCTACGAGCAGTACTTC.